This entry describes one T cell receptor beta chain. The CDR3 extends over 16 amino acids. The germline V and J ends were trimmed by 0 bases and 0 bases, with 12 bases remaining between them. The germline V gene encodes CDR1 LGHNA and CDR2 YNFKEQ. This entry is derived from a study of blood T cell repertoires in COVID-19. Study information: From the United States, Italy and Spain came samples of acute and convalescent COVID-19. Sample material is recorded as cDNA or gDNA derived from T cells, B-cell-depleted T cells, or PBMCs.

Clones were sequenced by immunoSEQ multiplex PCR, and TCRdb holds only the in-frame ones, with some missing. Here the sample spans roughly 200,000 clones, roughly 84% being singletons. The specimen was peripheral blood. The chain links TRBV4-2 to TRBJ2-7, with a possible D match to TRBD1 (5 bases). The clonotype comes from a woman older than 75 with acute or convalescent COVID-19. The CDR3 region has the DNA TGTGCCAGCAGCCAAGATCCAGGGCTAAACTCCTACGAGCAGTACTTC. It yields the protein CASSQDPGLNSYEQYF.